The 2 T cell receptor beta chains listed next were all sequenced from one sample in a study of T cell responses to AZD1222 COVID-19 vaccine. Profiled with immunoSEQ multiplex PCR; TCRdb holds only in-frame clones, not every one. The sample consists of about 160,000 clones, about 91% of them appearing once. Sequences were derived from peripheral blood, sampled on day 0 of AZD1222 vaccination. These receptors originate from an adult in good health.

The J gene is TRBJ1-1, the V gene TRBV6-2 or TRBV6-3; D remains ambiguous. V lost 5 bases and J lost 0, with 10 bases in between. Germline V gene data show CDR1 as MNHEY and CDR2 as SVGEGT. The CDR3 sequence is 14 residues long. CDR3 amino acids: CASSNPFMNTEAFF. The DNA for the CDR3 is TGTGCCAGCAGTAACCCCTTTATGAACACTGAAGCTTTCTTT.

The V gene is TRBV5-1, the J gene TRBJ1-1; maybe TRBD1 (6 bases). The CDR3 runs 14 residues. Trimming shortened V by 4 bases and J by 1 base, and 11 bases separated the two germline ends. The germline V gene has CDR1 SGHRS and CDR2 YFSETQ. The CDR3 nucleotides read TGCGCCAGCAGCAGGGACACCCGGAACACTGAAGCTTTCTTT. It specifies CASSRDTRNTEAFF.